The rows below give T cell receptor beta chains drawn from one sample of a study of shared T cell receptors in the human thymus. The assay was immunoSEQ multiplex PCR, and TCRdb's table has in-frame clones only and misses some. The sample yields about 660,000 clones, around 87% seen once. These data also featured in a second study, about human thymus T cells.

Material for sequencing was thymocytes. The source is a boy younger than two with a congenital heart defect. CDR3s include the opening cysteine and the closing phenylalanine or tryptophan. A D gene is named only where the DNA matches it firmly. The listing skips clone size in some rows; elsewhere it reads once, few, many or a size class.

NA	TRBV19	TRBD1	TRBJ1-5	TGTGCCAGTAGTATAAACTCGACAGGGGGCAATCAGCCCCAGCATTTT	CASSINSTGGNQPQHF
few	TRBV19	TRBD2	TRBJ2-7	TGTGCCAGTAGTCCCGAGCGGGGAGTCTACGAGCAGTACTTC	CASSPERGVYEQYF
NA	TRBV2	NA	TRBJ1-5	TGTGCCAGCAGACAGCTCAATCAGCCCCAGCATTTT	CASRQLNQPQHF
once	TRBV7-9	NA	TRBJ2-7	TGTGCCAGCAGCTCACCCCGGGACTCCTACGAGCAGTACTTC	CASSSPRDSYEQYF
NA	TRBV7-2	TRBD1	TRBJ2-7	TGTGCCAGCACCCCTCCGGGACAGGGGCCCCACGAGCAGTACTTC	CASTPPGQGPHEQYF
NA	TRBV7-8	NA	TRBJ2-7	TGTGCCAGCAGCTTAGGGGCTGGACAGCGCAAAAGGTCCTACGAGCAGTACTTC	CASSLGAGQRKRSYEQYF
NA	TRBV7-9	TRBD2	TRBJ2-1	TGTGCCAGCAGCTTAGTTGGCGGGAGGGCCCCAAATGAGCAGTTCTTC	CASSLVGGRAPNEQFF
NA	TRBV5-1	NA	TRBJ2-2	TGCGCCAGCAGCTTGGCTCGCGGGAACGGGGAGCTGTTTTTT	CASSLARGNGELFF
NA	TRBV27	NA	TRBJ1-5	TGTGCCAGCAGTGGCCGGCGGGGTCAGCCCCAGCATTTT	CASSGRRGQPQHF
NA	TRBV11-1	NA	TRBJ1-1	TGTGCCAGCAGCTCAGTTGGGTCGGGTCCCCCTGAAGCTTTCTTT	CASSSVGSGPPEAFF
few	TRBV4-1	NA	TRBJ1-1	TGCGCCAGCAGCCAAGAAAGAAGGCTAGGGTCGGGGACTGAAGCTTTCTTT	CASSQERRLGSGTEAFF